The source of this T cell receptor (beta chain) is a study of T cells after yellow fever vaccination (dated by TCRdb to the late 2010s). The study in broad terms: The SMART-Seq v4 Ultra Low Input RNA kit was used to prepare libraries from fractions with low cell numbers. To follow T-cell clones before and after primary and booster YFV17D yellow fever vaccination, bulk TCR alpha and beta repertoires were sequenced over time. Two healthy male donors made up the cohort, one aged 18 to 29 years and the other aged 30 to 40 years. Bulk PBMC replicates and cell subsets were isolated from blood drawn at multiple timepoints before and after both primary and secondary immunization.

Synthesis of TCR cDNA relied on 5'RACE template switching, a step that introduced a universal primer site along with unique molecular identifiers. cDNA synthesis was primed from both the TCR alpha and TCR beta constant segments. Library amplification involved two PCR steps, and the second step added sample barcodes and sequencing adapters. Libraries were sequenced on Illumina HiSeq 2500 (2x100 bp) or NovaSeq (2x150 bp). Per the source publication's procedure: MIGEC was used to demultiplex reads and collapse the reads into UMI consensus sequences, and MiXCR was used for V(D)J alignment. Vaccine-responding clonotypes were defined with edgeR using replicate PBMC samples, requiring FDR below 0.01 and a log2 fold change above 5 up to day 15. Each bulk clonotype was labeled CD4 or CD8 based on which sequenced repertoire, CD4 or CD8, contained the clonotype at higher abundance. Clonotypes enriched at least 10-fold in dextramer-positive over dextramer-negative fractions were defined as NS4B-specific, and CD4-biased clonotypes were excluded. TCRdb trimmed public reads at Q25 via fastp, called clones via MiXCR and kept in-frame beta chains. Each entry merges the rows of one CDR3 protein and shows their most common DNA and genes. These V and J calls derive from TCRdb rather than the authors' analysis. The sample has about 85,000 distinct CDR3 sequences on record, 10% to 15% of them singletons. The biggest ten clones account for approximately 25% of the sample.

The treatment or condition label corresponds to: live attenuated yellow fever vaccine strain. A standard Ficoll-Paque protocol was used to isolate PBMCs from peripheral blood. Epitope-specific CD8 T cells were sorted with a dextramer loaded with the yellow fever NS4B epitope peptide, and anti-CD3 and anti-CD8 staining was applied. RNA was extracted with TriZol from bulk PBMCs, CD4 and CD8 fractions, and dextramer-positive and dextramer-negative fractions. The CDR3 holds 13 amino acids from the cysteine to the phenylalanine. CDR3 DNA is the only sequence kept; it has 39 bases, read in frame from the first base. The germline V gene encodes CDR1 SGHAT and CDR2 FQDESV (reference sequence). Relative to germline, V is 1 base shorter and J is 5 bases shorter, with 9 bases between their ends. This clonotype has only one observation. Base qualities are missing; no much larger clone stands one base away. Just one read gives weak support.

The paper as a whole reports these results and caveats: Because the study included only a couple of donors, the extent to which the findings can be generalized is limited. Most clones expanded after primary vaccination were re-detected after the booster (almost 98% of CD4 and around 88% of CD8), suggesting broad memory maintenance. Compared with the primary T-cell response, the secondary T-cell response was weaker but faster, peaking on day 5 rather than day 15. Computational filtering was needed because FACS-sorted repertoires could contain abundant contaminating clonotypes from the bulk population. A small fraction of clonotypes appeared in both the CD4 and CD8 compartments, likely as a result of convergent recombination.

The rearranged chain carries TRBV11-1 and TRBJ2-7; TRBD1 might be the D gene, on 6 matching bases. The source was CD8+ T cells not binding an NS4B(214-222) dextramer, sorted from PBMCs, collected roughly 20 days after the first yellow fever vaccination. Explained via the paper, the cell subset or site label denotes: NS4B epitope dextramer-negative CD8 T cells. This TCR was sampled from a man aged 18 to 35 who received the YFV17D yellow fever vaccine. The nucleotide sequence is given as TGTGCCAGCAGCTTAGTTTCAGGGGACGAGCAGTACTTC. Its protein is CASSLVSGDEQYF.